This T cell receptor (beta chain) was recovered during a study of shared clonotypes between healthy human individuals. The data were produced by immunoSEQ multiplex PCR, yet TCRdb's version contains in-frame clones alone and is incomplete. Of about 1.5 million clones in the sample, approximately 98% were seen once. This CDR3 comprises 15 residues. Looked up from germline, CDR1 is LNHNV and CDR2 is YYDKDF (reference sequence). V dropped 3 bases and J dropped 1; count of bases not matched to a gene: 5. The rearrangement joins TRBV15 to TRBJ2-5; the match to TRBD1 covers 7 bases. The sequenced sample was naive CD4+ T cells sorted from blood. The sample's subset: CD45RA+ positively selected. This TCR was recovered from a man between 25 and 39 years old in good health. The CDR3 DNA follows: TGTGCCACCAGCAGGGGACAGAACGGCCAAGAGACCCAGTACTTC. This gives the protein CATSRGQNGQETQYF.